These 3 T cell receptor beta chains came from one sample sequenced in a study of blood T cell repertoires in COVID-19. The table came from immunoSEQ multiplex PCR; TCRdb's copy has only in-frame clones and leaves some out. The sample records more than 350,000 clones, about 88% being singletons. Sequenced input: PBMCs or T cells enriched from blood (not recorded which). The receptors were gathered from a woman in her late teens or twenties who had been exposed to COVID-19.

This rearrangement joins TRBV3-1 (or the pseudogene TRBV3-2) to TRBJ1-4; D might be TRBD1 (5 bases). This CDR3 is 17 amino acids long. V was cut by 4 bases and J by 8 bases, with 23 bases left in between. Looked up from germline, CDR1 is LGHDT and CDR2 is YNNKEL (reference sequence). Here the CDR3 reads CASSPPSGGVVGEKLFF. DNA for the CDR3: TGTGCCAGCAGCCCGCCATCGGGGGGGGTTGTAGGAGAAAAACTGTTTTTT.

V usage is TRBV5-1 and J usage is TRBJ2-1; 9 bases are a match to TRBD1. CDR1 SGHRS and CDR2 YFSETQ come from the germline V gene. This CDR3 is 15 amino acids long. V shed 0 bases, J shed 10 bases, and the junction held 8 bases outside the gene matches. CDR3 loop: CASSLGTGGLKEQFF. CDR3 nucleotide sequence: TGCGCCAGCAGCTTGGGAACAGGGGGCCTCAAGGAGCAGTTCTTC.

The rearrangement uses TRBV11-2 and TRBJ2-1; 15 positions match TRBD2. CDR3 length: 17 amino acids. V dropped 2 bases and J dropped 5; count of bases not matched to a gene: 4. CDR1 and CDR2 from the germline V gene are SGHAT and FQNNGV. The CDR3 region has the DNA TGTGCCAGCAGCTTACGGACTAGCGGGGGGGCAAACAATGAGCAGTTCTTC. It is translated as CASSLRTSGGANNEQFF.